Following are 26 T cell receptor beta chains from one sample sequenced in a study of T cells in Graves' hyperthyroidism and ophthalmopathy. Amplification of TCR beta CDR3 regions was performed using RNA transcripts as template. The HTBI primer set served for first-round RT-PCR of the TCR CDR3. A single record per CDR3 protein comes from TCRdb applying MiXCR to the multiplex PCR reads. The sample holds approximately 410,000 distinct CDR3 sequences, roughly 14% seen once. The source material was blood. Receptor source: a young man with Graves' ophthalmopathy.

The sample holds many counts of this clonotype. The chain recombines TRBV3-1 with TRBJ1-1; no definite D call. CDR3 size: 14 residues. V was pared by 0 bases and J by 1 base, with 6 bases between. CDR1 is LGHDT, CDR2 YNNKEL, per germline (reference sequence). The CDR3 here is CASSQEGWNTEAFF. In nucleotides, the CDR3 is TGTGCCAGCAGCCAAGAAGGGTGGAACACTGAAGCTTTCTTT.

This chain links TRBV29-1 with TRBJ2-3, with D perhaps TRBD1 (5 bases). The CDR3 runs to 13 residues. Germline CDR1 is SQVTM and CDR2 is ANQGSEA. Trimming removed 5 bases at V and 3 bases at J, with 12 bases between. DNA of the CDR3: TGCAGCGTTCTCGGCAGGGCGACAGATACGCAGTATTTT. As protein: CSVLGRATDTQYF.

The chain employs TRBV10-1 and TRBJ1-5; no clear D gene. Germline values: CDR1 WNHNN, CDR2 SYGVQD (reference sequence). This CDR3 has 10 residues. With 6 bases removed from V and 7 bases from J, the gap between germline ends came to 4 bases. The CDR3 bases are TGCGCCAGCAGGGACCAGCCCCAGCATTTT. It codes for CASRDQPQHF.

Ten or more counts support this clonotype. V and J are TRBV6-5 and TRBJ1-6; tentative D call: TRBD1 (5 bases). V lost 2 bases, J lost 5 bases, and 7 bases lay in between. Germline V gene lookup returns CDR1 MNHEY and CDR2 SVGAGI. The CDR3 runs 14 residues. CDR3 bases: TGTGCCAGCAGTTACAGAGGGGATAATTCACCCCTCCACTTT. This translates into CASSYRGDNSPLHF.

The V call is TRBV5-6, the J call TRBJ2-5; TRBD1 matches 9 bases. Germline V gene data show CDR1 as SGHDT and CDR2 as YYEEEE. The CDR3 extends over 15 amino acids. Unmatched junction bases numbered 5, after V lost 4 bases and J lost 1 base. The CDR3 DNA reads as TGTGCCAGCAGCCTCCAGGGACAGGGCCAAGAGACCCAGTACTTC. Protein: CASSLQGQGQETQYF.

This clonotype occurred many times. The rearrangement uses TRBV12-3 or TRBV12-4 and TRBJ1-6, with 7 bases aligning to TRBD1. The V gene end was trimmed by 6 bases and the J gene end by 10 bases; junction bases not matched to a gene: 9. The CDR3 is 14 amino acids. The CDR3 loop reads CASRAGTEGSPLHF. CDR3 bases: TGTGCCAGCAGAGCCGGGACAGAGGGGTCACCCCTCCACTTT.

Remarks on this clonotype: With a much larger clone just one base away, this may be a read error. V gene TRBV2 combines with J gene TRBJ2-1; D call uncertain. Germline V CDR1 and CDR2: SNHLY, FYNNEI. With 9 bases removed from V and 5 bases from J, the gap between germline ends came to 17 bases. The CDR3 covers 14 residues. DNA for the CDR3: TGTGCCAGATCTCGCAGGAGTGTCCACAATGAGCAGTTCTTC. Translating gives CARSRRSVHNEQFF.

In this sample, this clonotype turned up many times. The chain is built from TRBV6-6 and TRBJ1-1, with D unresolved. There are 13 residues in the CDR3. CDR1 MNHNY and CDR2 SVGAGI come from the germline V gene (reference sequence). Trimming pared 2 bases from V and 1 base from J, leaving 5 bases between. The CDR3 nucleotides are TGTGCCAGCAGTTACCTCTCGAACACTGAAGCTTTCTTT. Its protein is CASSYLSNTEAFF.

This clonotype has ten or more counts. The chain combines TRBV5-1 with TRBJ2-3; possibly TRBD1 for D (5 bases). V lost 1 base, J lost 5 bases, and 11 bases lay in between. The CDR3 extends over 14 amino acids. CDR1 is SGHRS, CDR2 YFSETQ, per germline. The CDR3 DNA is TGCGCCAGCAGCTTGAGTACAGGAAAAGATACGCAGTATTTT. It codes for CASSLSTGKDTQYF.

At least ten counts were recorded for this clonotype. The chain has TRBV12-3 or TRBV12-4 and TRBJ2-7, with D perhaps TRBD1 (6 bases). This CDR3 contains 14 residues. The ends were cut back, 6 bases at V and 4 bases at J, with 16 bases in the middle. The CDR3 reads CASSQGTYPYEQYF. The CDR3 bases are TGTGCCAGCAGCCAAGGGACATACCCATACGAGCAGTACTTC.

This clonotype was seen at least ten times. The genes are TRBV3-1 and TRBJ1-4; D is undetermined. The V end was cut by 4 bases, the J end by 4 bases, with 7 bases between. Germline loops: CDR1 LGHDT, CDR2 YNNKEL (reference sequence). The CDR3 runs 13 residues. Written as DNA, the CDR3 is TGTGCCAGCAGCCGAGCGGGTAATGAAAAACTGTTTTTT. Its protein is CASSRAGNEKLFF.

This clonotype was detected ten times or more. This chain connects TRBV12-3 or TRBV12-4 to TRBJ2-2, with 7 bases that match TRBD2. Trimming took 6 bases from V and 3 from J; bases not matched to a gene: 16. This CDR3 is built from 18 residues. The CDR3 region has the DNA TGTGCCAGCAGCGAGAGTTGGGGGGGGGGTCTTCACACCGGGGAGCTGTTTTTT. It is translated as CASSESWGGGLHTGELFF.

This clonotype was detected ten times or more. This chain uses TRBV5-1 with TRBJ1-6; 7 bases are shared with TRBD1. This CDR3 is built from 14 residues. After removal of 4 bases from V and 4 bases from J, the junction contained 2 bases not matched to a gene. CDR1 and CDR2 from the germline V gene are SGHRS and YFSETQ. This CDR3 is CASSPGQYNSPLHF. CDR3 sequence (DNA): TGCGCCAGCAGCCCGGGACAGTATAATTCACCCCTCCACTTT.

This clonotype was seen many times. This rearrangement joins TRBV7-9 to TRBJ1-6, with D tentatively TRBD1 (5 bases). The germline CDR1 and CDR2 sequences are SEHNR and FQNEAQ (reference sequence). This CDR3 region has 15 residues. Trimming shortened V by 8 bases and J by 9 bases, and 20 bases separated the two germline ends. The CDR3, as DNA: TGTGCCAGCGAATTAGATGCAGGGTTCGGTTCACCCCTCCACTTT. Translated: CASELDAGFGSPLHF. Drawing the rest from reference TRBV7-9 and TRBJ1-6, the complete variable domain is DTGVSQNPRHKITKRGQNVTFRCDPISEHNRLYWYRQTLGQGPEFLTYFQNEAQLEKSRLLSDRFSAERPKGSFSTLEIQRTEQGDSAMYLCASELDAGFGSPLHFGNGTRLTVT.

This clonotype has only a few counts. The chain recombines TRBV9 with TRBJ2-5; a weak D match, TRBD2 (5 bases). The germline V and J ends were trimmed by 4 bases and 5 bases, with 15 bases remaining between them. Germline assignment: CDR1 SGDLS and CDR2 YYNGEE. This CDR3 has 14 residues. The CDR3 bases are TGTGCCAGCAGCCCTTCACTCGCGGGCGAGACCCAGTACTTC. Protein product: CASSPSLAGETQYF.

As concerns this clonotype: The junction differs from germline at one of its ends, possibly a read error. J is TRBJ1-2 and V is TRBV12-3 or TRBV12-4, with 10 bases identical to TRBD1. This CDR3 is built from 15 residues. The CDR3 nucleotides are TGTGCCAGCAGCTTAGACAGGGGGCCAGGCTATGGCTACACCTTC. The encoded protein is CASSLDRGPGYGYTF.

As to this clonotype: A much bigger clone sits one base away, suggesting this may be a read error. This chain joins TRBV12-3 or TRBV12-4 and TRBJ2-1; TRBD2 agrees at 8 bases. The CDR3 length is 15 residues. V trimming: 4 bases; J trimming: 3 bases; junction bases outside the gene matches: 5. CDR3 sequence reads: CASSWGLVDYNEQFF. The CDR3 region has the DNA TGTGCCAGCAGTTGGGGACTAGTGGACTACAATGAGCAGTTCTTC.

This clonotype was observed many times. The V gene is TRBV20-1, the J gene TRBJ2-1; D is unclear. V was trimmed by 1 base and J by 6 bases, leaving 16 bases between them. The CDR3 contains 15 residues. Per germline, CDR1 DFQATT and CDR2 SNEGSKA (reference sequence). This chain's CDR3 is CSARAEFRTTNEQFF. CDR3 DNA: TGCAGTGCTAGAGCGGAGTTTAGGACCACCAATGAGCAGTTCTTC.

Ten or more counts support this clonotype. The rearrangement links TRBV19 to TRBJ2-5; 7 bases fit TRBD2. From germline, CDR1 is LNHDA and CDR2 SQIVND (reference sequence). With 3 bases clipped from V and 7 bases from J, the junction kept 11 bases outside the gene matches. The CDR3 is made up of 15 amino acids. The CDR3 region has the DNA TGTGCCAGTAGTATTTCGGCGGGGGACCGGGGGACCCAGTACTTC. Translation gives CASSISAGDRGTQYF. The whole variable domain, filled in from reference TRBV19 and TRBJ2-5, reads DGGITQSPKYLFRKEGQNVTLSCEQNLNHDAMYWYRQDPGQGLRLIYYSQIVNDFQKGDIAEGYSVSREKKESFPLTVTSAQKNPTAFYLCASSISAGDRGTQYFGPGTRLLVL.

This clonotype was seen many times. V and J are TRBV6-2 or TRBV6-3 and TRBJ2-1; D might be TRBD1 or TRBD2, each matching 5 bases. The ends were cut back, 7 bases at V and 7 bases at J, with 11 bases in the middle. CDR1 is MNHEY, CDR2 SVGEGT, per germline. The CDR3 covers 12 residues. The CDR3 is CASTGTINEQFF. The CDR3 DNA reads as TGTGCCAGCACCGGGACCATAAATGAGCAGTTCTTC.

Many counts were recorded for this clonotype. The rearrangement links TRBV2 to TRBJ1-5; perhaps TRBD1 as D (5 bases). CDR3 length: 14 residues. Between the trimmed V and J ends, which lost 7 bases and 2 bases, there was a span of 12 bases. From germline, CDR1 is SNHLY and CDR2 FYNNEI. The CDR3 protein is CASTGLSGNQPQHF. The CDR3 DNA is TGTGCCAGCACGGGACTATCGGGCAATCAGCCCCAGCATTTT.

Many counts were recorded for this clonotype. The genes are TRBV24-1 and TRBJ2-7; either TRBD1 or TRBD2 may supply D (6 bases each). The CDR3 loop spans 15 amino acids. Trimming left V 3 bases short and J 5 bases short, with 16 bases between. The V gene's germline CDR1 is KGHDR and CDR2 SFDVKD. The CDR3 nucleotides are TGTGCCACCAGTGATGCGGAGGGGGGATCCCACGAGCAGTACTTC. It yields the protein CATSDAEGGSHEQYF.

This clonotype was detected many times. The V call is TRBV5-1, the J call TRBJ2-3, with D perhaps TRBD2 (6 bases). The CDR3 runs to 16 residues. CDR1 and CDR2 (germline): SGHRS, YFSETQ. The V gene lost 0 bases and the J gene lost 9 bases, with 20 bases spanning the gap. This chain's CDR3 is CASSLGQMGLRETQYF. The CDR3 region has the DNA TGCGCCAGCAGCTTGGGCCAAATGGGACTGCGAGAAACGCAGTATTTT.

This clonotype has ten or more counts. This rearrangement joins TRBV7-9 to TRBJ2-6; D possibly corresponds to TRBD2 (5 bases). CDR1 is SEHNR and CDR2 is FQNEAQ in the germline V gene (reference sequence). V was clipped by 4 bases and J by 1 base, with 11 bases between them. The CDR3 loop spans 16 amino acids. The CDR3, as DNA: TGTGCCAGCAGCTCGCGTTCGGGGTCTGGGGCCAACGTCCTGACTTTC. Translating it yields CASSSRSGSGANVLTF.

This clonotype was detected ten times or more. This chain uses TRBV7-9 with TRBJ2-1; a possible D gene is TRBD2 (5 bases). The CDR3 sequence is 13 residues long. The V end was cut by 5 bases, the J end by 3 bases, with 8 bases between. Germline CDR1 and CDR2: SEHNR and FQNEAQ (reference sequence). CDR3 amino acids: CASSREGYNEQFF. Written as DNA, the CDR3 is TGTGCCAGCAGCCGAGAGGGCTACAATGAGCAGTTCTTC.

This clonotype was detected many times. This chain connects TRBV18 to TRBJ1-5, with unresolved D. The CDR3 length is 14 residues. V was shortened by 2 bases and J by 3 bases, with 8 bases between the two germline ends. Germline CDR1 KGHSH, CDR2 LQKENI. The CDR3 loop is CASSPSDSNQPQHF. In DNA, the CDR3 is TGTGCCAGCTCACCATCGGACTCCAATCAGCCCCAGCATTTT.